The rows below give T cell receptor beta chains drawn from one sample of a study of metastatic and nonmetastatic thyroid tumors. MiXCR re-clonotyped the PCR reads for TCRdb. The table lists tens of thousands of clones, approximately 11% of them singletons. The sequenced material came from blood. The receptor set was obtained from a female donor with papillary thyroid cancer or a benign thyroid nodule (not recorded which). Some clones in this sample may be carry-over from other donors' samples. Each CDR3 is given with its conserved first and last residue. The order of the fields is J gene, D gene, clone size, V gene, CDR3 length, CDR3 protein, CDR3 DNA. D genes are given only for firm matches. Clone size appears in some rows only: once, few, many, or a class for an expanded clone.

TRBJ2-5	TRBD2	many	TRBV29-1	15	CSVGLAGGPWETQYF	TGCAGCGTTGGGTTAGCGGGAGGGCCCTGGGAGACCCAGTACTTC
TRBJ2-1	TRBD2	many	TRBV7-2	15	CASSFMTSGYNEQFF	TGTGCCAGCAGCTTTATGACTAGCGGTTACAATGAGCAGTTCTTC
TRBJ2-5	NA	many	TRBV3-1	12	CASSQKRLLWYF	TGTGCCAGCAGCCAAAAAAGACTGTTGTGGTACTTC
TRBJ1-1	NA	NA	TRBV6-1	13	CAMKPWGYTEAFF	TGTGCCATGAAGCCATGGGGCTACACAGAAGCTTTCTTT
TRBJ2-2	TRBD2	many	TRBV20-1	14	CSAKTSGITGELFF	TGCAGTGCGAAGACTAGCGGGATAACCGGGGAGCTGTTTTTT
TRBJ2-1	NA	many	TRBV20-1	13	CSARGLGFDEQFF	TGCAGTGCTAGAGGTCTAGGATTTGATGAGCAGTTCTTC
TRBJ2-3	NA	many	TRBV11-3	15	CASSRLGASTDTQYF	TGTGCCAGCAGCCGACTGGGGGCTAGCACAGATACGCAGTATTTT
TRBJ2-1	NA	many	TRBV19	12	CASSLDWDEQFF	TGTGCCAGTAGTTTGGACTGGGATGAGCAGTTCTTC
TRBJ2-4	TRBD2	few	TRBV20-1	15	CSARDLLAGENIQYF	TGCAGTGCTAGAGATTTACTAGCGGGGGAGAACATTCAGTACTTC
TRBJ1-2	TRBD1	many	TRBV18	16	CASSPVGQELNYGYTF	TGTGCCAGCTCACCGGTTGGACAGGAGTTAAACTATGGCTACACCTTC
TRBJ2-3	NA	NA	TRBV18	15	CASSPTVGSGDTQYF	TGTGCCAGCTCACCTACTGTGGGGTCAGGAGATACGCAGTATTTT
TRBJ2-7	NA	NA	TRBV18	12	CASSLRREEQYF	TGTGCCAGCTCACTCCGCAGGGAAGAGCAGTACTTC
TRBJ2-7	TRBD2	many	TRBV7-2	15	CASSLSGGSSYEQYF	TGTGCCAGCAGCTTAAGCGGGGGAAGCTCCTACGAGCAGTACTTC
TRBJ2-5	NA	NA	TRBV12-3/TRBV12-4	15	CASSFHPGIQETQYF	TGTGCCAGCAGTTTCCATCCGGGGATACAAGAGACCCAGTACTTC
TRBJ2-2	NA	NA	TRBV10-1	13	CASSDKSTGELFF	TGCGCCAGCAGTGACAAGAGCACCGGGGAGCTGTTTTTT
TRBJ1-4	NA	many	TRBV30	14	CAWNDPGQNEKLFF	TGTGCCTGGAACGACCCCGGACAGAATGAAAAACTGTTTTTT
TRBJ1-5	NA	many	TRBV7-9	13	CASSLMGDQPQHF	TGTGCCAGCAGCTTAATGGGTGATCAGCCCCAGCATTTT
TRBJ2-7	NA	medium-sized	TRBV6-2/TRBV6-3	15	CASRQVGMSSYEQYF	TGTGCCAGCAGACAGGTCGGGATGAGCTCCTACGAGCAGTACTTC
TRBJ2-7	TRBD2	medium-sized	TRBV27	18	CASSSETSGYTSSYEQYF	TGTGCCAGCAGTTCCGAGACTAGCGGCTACACAAGCTCCTACGAGCAGTACTTC
TRBJ1-1	TRBD1	many	TRBV29-1	17	CSVVGGNYEGASTEAFF	TGCAGCGTTGTCGGGGGAAATTACGAGGGGGCAAGCACTGAAGCTTTCTTT
TRBJ2-1	NA	many	TRBV5-1	13	CASSYGQSYEQFF	TGCGCCAGCAGCTACGGACAAAGCTATGAGCAGTTCTTC
TRBJ2-1	TRBD2	few	TRBV28	17	CASSLELAGADYNEQFF	TGTGCCAGCAGTTTAGAGCTAGCGGGAGCTGACTACAATGAGCAGTTCTTC
TRBJ1-5	NA	many	TRBV28	19	CASSFVGFTKGEVNQPQHF	TGTGCCAGCAGTTTCGTAGGGTTCACCAAGGGGGAGGTCAATCAGCCCCAGCATTTT
TRBJ2-1	TRBD2	few	TRBV3-1	19	CASSLPGLAGLDPYNEQFF	TGTGCCAGCAGCCTTCCGGGACTAGCGGGACTAGACCCCTACAATGAGCAGTTCTTC
TRBJ1-2	NA	NA	TRBV28	14	CASSLGPGRGGYTF	TGTGCCAGCAGTTTGGGGCCGGGGCGGGGGGGCTACACCTTC
TRBJ2-7	TRBD2	many	TRBV5-1	14	CASSSTGRGYEQYF	TGCGCCAGCAGCTCCACCGGGAGGGGCTACGAGCAGTACTTC